The present TCR beta chain was sequenced within a study of blood T cell repertoires in COVID-19. Study context: Samples taken during acute and convalescent COVID-19 were collected in the United States, Italy and Spain. T cells, B-cell-depleted T cells, or PBMCs supplied cDNA or gDNA.

Germline V CDR1 and CDR2: MRHNA, SNTAGT. There are 16 residues in the CDR3. The V gene end was trimmed by 6 bases and the J gene end by 5 bases; junction bases not matched to a gene: 15. Clones were sequenced by immunoSEQ multiplex PCR, and TCRdb holds only the in-frame ones, with some missing. The data contain about half a million clones, 70% to 90% of them singletons. Sequencing was performed on peripheral blood. The chain links TRBV6-4 to TRBJ2-5, with 7 bases that match TRBD1. The clonotype was recovered from a human donor in a cohort sampled during active COVID-19. Here the CDR3 DNA reads TGTGCCAGCAGGTACAGGGGCCCCAACATTTGGGAGACCCAGTACTTC. The encoded protein is CASRYRGPNIWETQYF.